Shown below are 12 T cell receptor beta chains from a single sample sequenced in a study of cytomegalovirus exposure and HLA in healthy donors. PCR amplification relied on 60 Vbeta primers (plus 13 Jbeta primers). The table came from immunoSEQ multiplex PCR; TCRdb's copy has only in-frame clones and leaves some out. The sample gives about 180,000 clones, under 80% of which show up once; 2% to 3% is in the top ten. Input material: PBMCs. The receptors come from a woman aged 25 to 45 in good health and CMV-seropositive.

The chain combines TRBV30 with TRBJ2-7; tentatively, D is TRBD2 (6 bases). Germline V gene data show CDR1 as GTSNPN and CDR2 as SVGIG (reference sequence). CDR3 length: 12 residues. The V and J ends lost 2 bases and 5 bases respectively, with 10 bases between them. The DNA for the CDR3 is TGTGCCTGGAGTCCAGGGAGGCACGAGCAGTACTTC. As protein: CAWSPGRHEQYF.

This chain joins TRBV19 and TRBJ1-6; no firm D call. Germline V gives CDR1 LNHDA, CDR2 SQIVND (reference sequence). The CDR3 contains 13 residues. V was pared by 9 bases and J by 5 bases, with 11 bases between. CDR3 DNA: TGTGCCAGCAACGAGTTCGATAATTCACCCCTCCACTTT. Translating gives CASNEFDNSPLHF.

CDR3: CASSIGGGSHNEQFF. The DNA for the CDR3 is TGTGCCAGCAGTATTGGCGGGGGGTCTCACAATGAGCAGTTCTTC. This rearrangement joins TRBV5-4 to TRBJ2-1; the match to TRBD2 covers 8 bases. CDR1 is SGHNT, CDR2 YYREEE, per germline (reference sequence). V trimming: 5 bases; J trimming: 5 bases; junction bases outside the gene matches: 9. There are 15 residues in the CDR3.

This chain links TRBV9 with TRBJ1-4; D might be TRBD1 (6 bases). The germline V gene has CDR1 SGDLS and CDR2 YYNGEE. The V end lost 6 bases, the J end lost 8 bases, and 20 bases lay between the germline ends. This CDR3 comprises 15 residues. This CDR3 is CASTEGVSLREKLFF. For the CDR3, the DNA is TGTGCCAGCACCGAGGGGGTCTCCCTGAGAGAAAAACTGTTTTTT. The full variable domain, completed using reference TRBV9 and TRBJ1-4, is DSGVTQTPKHLITATGQRVTLRCSPRSGDLSVYWYQQSLDQGLQFLIQYYNGEERAKGNILERFSAQQFPDLHSELNLSSLELGDSALYFCASTEGVSLREKLFFGSGTQLSVL.

The V call is TRBV5-4, the J call TRBJ2-6, with 10 positions matching TRBD1. The germline V gene encodes CDR1 SGHNT and CDR2 YYREEE (reference sequence). The V and J ends lost 4 bases and 2 bases, in that order; junction bases with no gene match: 12. The CDR3 loop spans 19 amino acids. The DNA of the CDR3 is TGTGCCAGCAGCCCCCCGTTTAAGACAGGGGGCGCTGGGGCCAACGTCCTGACTTTC. It encodes CASSPPFKTGGAGANVLTF.

This chain joins TRBV5-6 and TRBJ2-5; D may be TRBD2 (7 bases). This CDR3 has 15 amino acids. The germline V gene encodes CDR1 SGHDT and CDR2 YYEEEE. Trimming removed 2 bases from V and 7 bases from J, with 18 bases in between. This CDR3 reads CASSLGGGSSGTQYF. In DNA form, the CDR3 reads TGTGCCAGCAGCTTAGGCGGGGGCTCGTCTGGGACCCAGTACTTC.

The chain couples TRBV5-1 to TRBJ2-7; 7 bases line up with TRBD1. The CDR3 contains 14 residues. Looked up from germline, CDR1 is SGHRS and CDR2 is YFSETQ. V lost 1 base and J lost 3; bases outside the gene matches: 4. Here the CDR3 DNA reads TGCGCCAGCAGCTTGAGCCAGGGGGACTACGAGCAGTACTTC. Its translation is CASSLSQGDYEQYF. Full variable domain (rest looked up from reference TRBV5-1 and TRBJ2-7): KAGVTQTPRYLIKTRGQQVTLSCSPISGHRSVSWYQQTPGQGLQFLFEYFSETQRNKGNFPGRFSGRQFSNSRSEMNVSTLELGDSALYLCASSLSQGDYEQYFGPGTRLTVT.

This chain connects TRBV28 to TRBJ1-2; 9 bases line up with TRBD1. CDR1 and CDR2 (germline): MDHEN, SYDVKM. This CDR3 is built from 14 residues. V gave up 7 bases and J gave up 2 bases; unmatched junction bases: 5. The CDR3 here is CASTSGTGNYGYTF. The DNA for the CDR3 is TGTGCCAGCACCTCGGGGACAGGGAACTATGGCTACACCTTC.

V usage is TRBV10-1 and J usage is TRBJ2-5; TRBD2 agrees at 8 bases. The CDR3 is made up of 13 amino acids. V gave up 2 bases and J gave up 6 bases; unmatched junction bases: 2. From germline, CDR1 is WNHNN and CDR2 SYGVQD (reference sequence). This chain's CDR3 is CASSESGGKTQYF. CDR3 nucleotides: TGCGCCAGCAGTGAGAGCGGGGGAAAGACCCAGTACTTC.

The V call is TRBV7-8, the J call TRBJ1-2; D perhaps matches TRBD1 (5 bases). Germline-derived CDR1 and CDR2 are SGHVS and FQNEAQ. Trimming shortened V by 1 base and J by 8 bases, and 14 bases separated the two germline ends. There are 14 residues in the CDR3. The CDR3 loop is CASSLDRREAGYTF. CDR3 DNA: TGTGCCAGCAGCTTAGACAGGAGGGAAGCCGGCTACACCTTC.

The chain combines TRBV29-1 with TRBJ2-3; 7 bases are a match to TRBD2. The CDR3 spans 14 residues. Germline CDR1 SQVTM, CDR2 ANQGSEA. The J segment lost 1 base and the V segment lost 1 base, leaving 2 bases of the junction unmatched. CDR3 nucleotide sequence: TGCAGCGTTGAAGGGGGGAGGGGCACAGATACGCAGTATTTT. Encoded protein: CSVEGGRGTDTQYF.

This clone has only one observation. The V call is TRBV5-4, the J call TRBJ2-5; perhaps TRBD1 as D (6 bases). The better agreement between TRBJ2-7 and the DNA end casts doubt on the J call. This CDR3 has 12 residues. Germline CDR1 is SGHNT and CDR2 is YYREEE (reference sequence). CDR3 residues: CASNADSYEQYF. In nucleotides, the CDR3 is TGTGCCAGTAACGCGGACAGCTACGAGCAGTACTTC.